The next 27 T cell receptor beta chains were all read from a single sample in a study of cytomegalovirus exposure and HLA in healthy donors. Use of 60 Vbeta and 13 Jbeta primers characterized the PCR. Generated by immunoSEQ multiplex PCR, the TCRdb table keeps only in-frame clones and is missing some. This sample's table has fewer than 100,000 clones. Sequencing was carried out using PBMCs. The origin of the receptors is a man in his late teens or twenties in good health and CMV-seropositive.

This chain links TRBV6-5 with TRBJ2-5; D might be TRBD1 (5 bases). V gave up 6 bases and J gave up 5 bases, with 16 bases separating them. The CDR3 has 14 amino acids. The germline V gene encodes CDR1 MNHEY and CDR2 SVGAGI. CDR3: CASSPRGHEETQYF. The CDR3 nucleotides are TGTGCCAGCAGCCCCCGAGGACACGAGGAGACCCAGTACTTC.

This chain uses TRBV6-1 with TRBJ1-4, with 8 bases aligning to TRBD1. V gave up 3 bases and J gave up 8 bases; unmatched junction bases: 11. The CDR3 is made up of 16 amino acids. The germline gives CDR1 MNHNS, CDR2 SASEGT. In DNA form, the CDR3 reads TGTGCCAGCAGTGACTACGCAGGGGGCGCGGGGGAAAAACTGTTTTTT. The encoded protein is CASSDYAGGAGEKLFF.

This chain uses TRBV11-2 with TRBJ1-1, with a possible D match to TRBD1 (5 bases). Trimming pared 1 base from V and 1 base from J, leaving 7 bases between. The CDR3 covers 14 residues. The germline CDR1 and CDR2 sequences are SGHAT and FQNNGV. In nucleotides, the CDR3 is TGTGCCAGCAGCTTAGTACAGGCGAACACTGAAGCTTTCTTT. Translating gives CASSLVQANTEAFF.

The J gene is TRBJ1-5, the V gene TRBV5-1, with 9 bases lining up with TRBD1. The CDR3 has 14 amino acids. With 4 bases clipped from V and 8 bases from J, the junction kept 7 bases outside the gene matches. Germline CDR1 is SGHRS and CDR2 is YFSETQ. CDR3 residues: CASSLGQGVEPQHF. The CDR3 nucleotides are TGCGCCAGCAGCCTGGGACAGGGTGTGGAGCCCCAGCATTTT.

The chain couples TRBV11-1 to TRBJ2-7, with TRBD1 matching 10 bases. Germline V gene data show CDR1 as SGHAT and CDR2 as FQDESV (reference sequence). CDR3 length: 16 residues. Unmatched junction bases numbered 12, after V lost 5 bases and J lost 5 bases. The CDR3 sequence is CASSQNLRQGAHEQYF. The CDR3 DNA follows: TGTGCCAGCAGCCAAAACCTACGACAGGGGGCCCACGAGCAGTACTTC. The full variable domain, its missing parts supplied by reference TRBV11-1 and TRBJ2-7, is EAEVAQSPRYKITEKSQAVAFWCDPISGHATLYWYRQILGQGPELLVQFQDESVVDDSQLPKDRFSAERLKGVDSTLKIQPAELGDSAMYLCASSQNLRQGAHEQYFGPGTRLTVT.

This CDR3 is CASSVEAVNTEAFF. CDR3 coding DNA: TGTGCCAGCAGCGTAGAAGCGGTCAACACTGAAGCTTTCTTT. The chain combines TRBV9 with TRBJ1-1, with unresolved D. The V end was cut by 0 bases, the J end by 2 bases, with 8 bases between. CDR1 and CDR2 (germline): SGDLS, YYNGEE. The CDR3 totals 14 residues.

This rearrangement joins TRBV18 to TRBJ2-1; D ambiguous. This CDR3 has 16 residues. CDR1 KGHSH and CDR2 LQKENI come from the germline V gene. Trimming stripped 3 bases from V and 0 bases from J, with 12 bases between. CDR3 in DNA: TGTGCCAGCTCACCCCCCCTTTCCAGCTCCTACAATGAGCAGTTCTTC. It specifies CASSPPLSSSYNEQFF.

The V and J genes are TRBV2 and TRBJ2-4, with D possibly being TRBD2 (5 bases). V lost 1 base, J lost 11 bases, and 15 bases lay in between. Per germline, CDR1 SNHLY and CDR2 FYNNEI. The CDR3 covers 14 residues. The CDR3, as DNA: TGTGCCAGCAGTGAAGTTAGGAGGCCCGAACTTCAGTACTTC. It codes for CASSEVRRPELQYF.

The chain combines TRBV9 with TRBJ2-1, with D unresolved. Trimming stripped 3 bases from V and 6 bases from J, with 13 bases between. Germline values: CDR1 SGDLS, CDR2 YYNGEE. The CDR3 consists of 14 residues. CDR3 DNA sequence: TGTGCCAGCAGCGGGGCTGGGCCCTTCAATGAGCAGTTCTTC. Encoded protein: CASSGAGPFNEQFF.

This chain links TRBV27 with TRBJ2-5; D unresolved. The DNA end lines up better with TRBJ2-7; the J call may be wrong. The CDR3 covers 14 residues. Germline V gene data show CDR1 as MNHEY and CDR2 as SMNVEV (reference sequence). Here the CDR3 reads CASSLSRLSYEQYF. The CDR3 region has the DNA TGTGCCAGCAGTTTGAGCCGTCTCTCCTACGAGCAGTACTTC.

As to this clone: The junction departs from the called germline gene at one end, perhaps through a read error. The chain carries TRBV7-7 and TRBJ1-4; TRBD1 matches at 8 bases. Germline V gene sequence: CDR1 SSHAT, CDR2 FNYEAQ (reference sequence). CDR3 length: 15 amino acids. The CDR3 here is CASSLTGQADEKLFF. CDR3 bases: TGTGCTAGCAGCTTAACGGGACAGGCGGATGAAAAACTGTTTTTT.

On this clone: The junction does not match germline at one end; this may be a read error. The V call is TRBV6-1, the J call TRBJ1-1; weak D call: TRBD1 (5 bases). The CDR3 sequence is 14 residues long. The germline V gene has CDR1 MNHNS and CDR2 SASEGT. CDR3 region: CASILQGWGTEDFF. In nucleotides, the CDR3 is TGTGCCAGCATCCTCCAGGGATGGGGCACTGAAGATTTCTTT.

The chain links TRBV4-1 to TRBJ2-7, with D possibly TRBD2 on 7 matching bases. The germline V gene encodes CDR1 MGHRA and CDR2 YSYEKL. The CDR3 consists of 15 residues. Trimming took 6 bases from V and 7 from J, leaving 22 bases between them. CDR3 DNA sequence: TGCGCCAGCAGACTCGAGGCGGGGGCCCCGGGGGAGCAGTACTTC. It encodes CASRLEAGAPGEQYF.

The chain has TRBV15 and TRBJ1-2; no reliable D call. This CDR3 contains 12 residues. Germline V lookup: CDR1 LNHNV, CDR2 YYDKDF (reference sequence). V dropped 4 bases and J dropped 8 bases, with 11 bases sitting between them. CDR3 protein: CATSTLLGGYTF. CDR3 bases: TGTGCCACCAGCACCCTCTTGGGCGGCTACACCTTC.

The chain employs TRBV5-5 and TRBJ1-2; tentatively, D is TRBD1 (5 bases). Germline CDR1 SGHKS, CDR2 YYEKEE (reference sequence). This CDR3 has 17 residues. The germline V and J ends were trimmed by 4 bases and 4 bases, with 23 bases remaining between them. The CDR3 region is CASSPSKAGPRSYGYTF. CDR3 nucleotides: TGTGCCAGCAGCCCATCTAAAGCGGGACCGAGGTCCTATGGCTACACCTTC.

The J gene is TRBJ1-4, the V gene TRBV5-1, with TRBD1 as a possible D gene (6 bases). This CDR3 region has 14 residues. Per germline, CDR1 SGHRS and CDR2 YFSETQ. V lost 6 bases to trimming and J lost 5 bases, with 14 bases between them. The CDR3 reads CASTEGGGNEKLFF. The CDR3 region has the DNA TGCGCCAGCACCGAGGGGGGGGGCAATGAAAAACTGTTTTTT.

The chain couples TRBV28 to TRBJ2-2, with D possibly TRBD1 on 6 matching bases. V lost 11 bases to trimming and J lost 6 bases, with 19 bases between them. Germline-derived CDR1 and CDR2 are MDHEN and SYDVKM. The CDR3 is made up of 14 amino acids. In DNA, the CDR3 is TGTGCCGGTTCCGGGACACCGATGTCCGGGGAGCTGTTTTTT. It translates to CAGSGTPMSGELFF.

The chain couples TRBV6-1 to TRBJ2-7; 8 nucleotides line up with TRBD2. Per the germline V gene, CDR1 is MNHNS and CDR2 is SASEGT. CDR3 length: 15 residues. J lost 5 bases, V lost 0 bases, and 6 bases had no gene match. The CDR3 sequence: CASSEAPGTSHEQYF. The CDR3 coding sequence is TGTGCCAGCAGTGAAGCGCCCGGGACTAGTCACGAGCAGTACTTC.

The gene calls are TRBV13 and TRBJ2-2; a weak D match, TRBD2 (6 bases). The germline V gene has CDR1 PRHDT and CDR2 FYEKMQ (reference sequence). V lost 1 base and J lost 7, with 16 bases in between. The CDR3 runs to 16 residues. CDR3 sequence: CASSLDPLALGGELFF. For the CDR3, the DNA is TGTGCCAGCAGCTTAGACCCACTAGCCCTCGGCGGGGAGCTGTTTTTT.

The genes are TRBV28 and TRBJ2-7; the D gene is possibly TRBD2 (6 bases). Germline V gene data show CDR1 as MDHEN and CDR2 as SYDVKM. This CDR3 has 14 amino acids. Trimming took 4 bases from V and 2 from J, leaving 12 bases between them. The CDR3 DNA is TGTGCCAGCAGTTCCCGGGACTCCCCCTACGAGCAGTACTTC. Protein: CASSSRDSPYEQYF.

The V gene is TRBV11-3, the J gene TRBJ2-1, with D perhaps matching TRBD2 (6 bases). The germline V and J ends were trimmed by 2 bases and 10 bases, with 18 bases remaining between them. The germline gives CDR1 SGHNT, CDR2 YENEEA. The CDR3 is 15 residues long. The CDR3 sequence: CASSLWGGDPGEQFF. In DNA, the CDR3 is TGTGCCAGCAGCTTATGGGGCGGGGACCCCGGGGAGCAGTTCTTC.

CDR3 DNA: TGTGCCAGCGGAGGGGCCACAGATACGCAGTATTTT. Translating it yields CASGGATDTQYF. This chain connects TRBV9 to TRBJ2-3, with D perhaps TRBD2 (6 bases). CDR3 length equals 12 residues. Trimming shortened V by 7 bases and J by 2 bases, and 8 bases separated the two germline ends. In germline, CDR1 is SGDLS, CDR2 YYNGEE. The full variable domain, its missing parts supplied by reference TRBV9 and TRBJ2-3, is DSGVTQTPKHLITATGQRVTLRCSPRSGDLSVYWYQQSLDQGLQFLIQYYNGEERAKGNILERFSAQQFPDLHSELNLSSLELGDSALYFCASGGATDTQYFGPGTRLTVL.

The chain uses TRBV6-5 and TRBJ2-1, with a possible D match to TRBD2 (5 bases). V was cut by 2 bases and J by 11 bases, with 10 bases left in between. CDR1 and CDR2 from the germline V gene are MNHEY and SVGAGI. The CDR3 contains 12 residues. The CDR3 loop reads CASSYVGEKQFF. In DNA, the CDR3 is TGTGCCAGCAGTTACGTCGGGGAGAAGCAGTTCTTC.

V usage is TRBV5-6 and J usage is TRBJ2-2; TRBD2 matches 7 bases. The length of the CDR3 is 14 residues. The V gene end was trimmed by 1 base and the J gene end by 6 bases; junction bases not matched to a gene: 3. The germline V gene encodes CDR1 SGHDT and CDR2 YYEEEE. CDR3 protein: CASSLSGVAGELFF. CDR3 bases: TGTGCCAGCAGCTTGAGCGGGGTGGCCGGGGAGCTGTTTTTT.

V usage is TRBV27 and J usage is TRBJ2-3, with 12 bases matching TRBD2. This CDR3 has 12 amino acids. CDR1 is MNHEY, CDR2 SMNVEV, per germline (reference sequence). The J segment lost 14 bases and the V segment lost 4 bases, leaving 4 bases of the junction unmatched. In DNA, the CDR3 is TGTGCCAGCAGTTCCACTAGCGGGGGGAGGTATTTT. Translating gives CASSSTSGGRYF.

The chain couples TRBV7-9 to TRBJ1-1; D is uncertain. The CDR3 is 14 amino acids. Germline values: CDR1 SEHNR, CDR2 FQNEAQ (reference sequence). V was clipped by 2 bases and J by 5 bases, with 12 bases between them. Here the CDR3 reads CASSLRSRATEAFF. The CDR3 coding sequence is TGTGCCAGCAGCTTACGGTCGCGGGCAACTGAAGCTTTCTTT.

The CDR3 here is CSVLTGTRPYEQYF. CDR3 nucleotides: TGCAGCGTTCTGACCGGGACTAGGCCCTACGAGCAGTACTTC. The chain is built from TRBV29-1 and TRBJ2-7; the match to TRBD2 covers 8 bases. Trimming took 5 bases from V and 2 from J; bases not matched to a gene: 8. CDR3 length: 14 residues. CDR1 and CDR2 (germline): SQVTM, ANQGSEA.